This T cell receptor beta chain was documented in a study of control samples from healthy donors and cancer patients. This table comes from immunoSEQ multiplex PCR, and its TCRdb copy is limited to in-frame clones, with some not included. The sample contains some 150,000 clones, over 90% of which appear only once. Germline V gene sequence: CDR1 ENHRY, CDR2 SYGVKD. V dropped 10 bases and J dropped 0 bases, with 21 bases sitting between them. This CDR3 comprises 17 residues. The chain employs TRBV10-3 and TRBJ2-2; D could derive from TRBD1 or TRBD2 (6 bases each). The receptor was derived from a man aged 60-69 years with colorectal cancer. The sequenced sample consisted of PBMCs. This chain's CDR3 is CASTTRGAAANTGELFF. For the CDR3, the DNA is TGTGCCAGCACGACGAGGGGGGCGGCTGCGAACACCGGGGAGCTGTTTTTT.